The clone carrying this TCR beta chain showed up many times. Its matching antigen is unknown. The source of the sample is a study of molecular identifiers for immune sequencing clone quantification. V gave up 4 bases and J gave up 6 bases, with 13 bases separating them. This CDR3 has 14 amino acids. The germline V gene has CDR1 SGHVS and CDR2 FNYEAQ. Libraries of bulk TCR were made by previously described methods (with listed TCR primers). Each CDR3 protein is one row after TCRdb ran MiXCR on the PCR reads. The repertoire holds 100,000 or so distinct CDR3 sequences, 36% seen once, with less than 5.5% in the top ten. Study-level findings and limits: The share of molecules held by clones above 20 RNA copies was over 99% in effector cells and under 1% in naive cells.

Sequencing was done on a sample of naive CD8+ T cells from blood, with Jurkat cell RNA spiked in. Subset here: FACS-sorted CD8+CD4-CCR7+CD45RA+ naive T cells. This sequence originates from a human donor in good health. Some libraries in this study had Jurkat cell RNA spiked in. The J gene is TRBJ1-5, the V gene TRBV7-6; the D gene is possibly TRBD1 (5 bases). As DNA, the CDR3 is TGTGCCAGCAGCTCCGGGGGGTTACGTCAGCCCCAGCATTTT. Translated: CASSSGGLRQPQHF.